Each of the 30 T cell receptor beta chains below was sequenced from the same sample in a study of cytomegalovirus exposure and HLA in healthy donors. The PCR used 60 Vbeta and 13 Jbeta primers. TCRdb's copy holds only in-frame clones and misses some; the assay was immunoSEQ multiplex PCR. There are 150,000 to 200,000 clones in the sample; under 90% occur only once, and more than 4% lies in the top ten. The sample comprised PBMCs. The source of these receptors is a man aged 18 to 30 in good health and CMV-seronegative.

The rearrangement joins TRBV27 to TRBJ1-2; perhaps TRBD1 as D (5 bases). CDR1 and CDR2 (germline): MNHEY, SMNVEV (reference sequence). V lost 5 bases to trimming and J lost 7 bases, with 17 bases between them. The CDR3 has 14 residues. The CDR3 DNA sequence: TGTGCCAGCAGTCCACTTCAGGGTTTCTCTGGCTACACCTTC. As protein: CASSPLQGFSGYTF.

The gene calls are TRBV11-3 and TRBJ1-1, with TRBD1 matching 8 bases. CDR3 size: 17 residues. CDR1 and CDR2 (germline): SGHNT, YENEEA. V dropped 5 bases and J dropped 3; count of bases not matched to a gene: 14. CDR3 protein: CASSVRDRSNGYTEAFF. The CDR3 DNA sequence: TGTGCCAGCAGCGTCCGGGACAGGTCAAACGGTTACACTGAAGCTTTCTTT. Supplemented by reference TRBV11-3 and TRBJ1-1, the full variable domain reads EAGVVQSPRYKIIEKKQPVAFWCNPISGHNTLYWYLQNLGQGPELLIRYENEEAVDDSQLPKDRFSAERLKGVDSTLKIQPAELGDSAVYLCASSVRDRSNGYTEAFFGQGTRLTVV.

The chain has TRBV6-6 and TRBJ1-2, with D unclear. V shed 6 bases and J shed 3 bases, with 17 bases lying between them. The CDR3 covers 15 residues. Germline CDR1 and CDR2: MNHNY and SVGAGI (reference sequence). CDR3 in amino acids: CASSSRKAEYYGYTF. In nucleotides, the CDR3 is TGTGCCAGCAGCTCCCGTAAAGCGGAGTACTATGGCTACACCTTC.

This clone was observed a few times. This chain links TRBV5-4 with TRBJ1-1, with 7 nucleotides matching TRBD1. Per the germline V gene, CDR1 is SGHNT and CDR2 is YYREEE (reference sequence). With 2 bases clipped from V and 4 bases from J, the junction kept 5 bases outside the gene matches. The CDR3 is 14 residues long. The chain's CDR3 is CASSLGGRTTEAFF. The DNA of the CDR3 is TGTGCCAGCAGCTTAGGGGGCAGGACCACTGAAGCTTTCTTT.

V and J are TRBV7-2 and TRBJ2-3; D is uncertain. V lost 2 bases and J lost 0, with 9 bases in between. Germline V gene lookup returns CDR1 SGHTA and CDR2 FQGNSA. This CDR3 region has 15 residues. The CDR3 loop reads CASSLSGVSTDTQYF. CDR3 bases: TGTGCCAGCAGCTTATCAGGCGTAAGCACAGATACGCAGTATTTT.

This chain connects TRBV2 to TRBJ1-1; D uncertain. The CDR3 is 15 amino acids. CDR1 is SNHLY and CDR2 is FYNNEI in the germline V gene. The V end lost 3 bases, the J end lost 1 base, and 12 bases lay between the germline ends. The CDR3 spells CASSEVGEANTEAFF. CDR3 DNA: TGTGCCAGCAGTGAGGTCGGGGAGGCGAACACTGAAGCTTTCTTT. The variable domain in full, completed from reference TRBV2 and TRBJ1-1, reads EPEVTQTPSHQVTQMGQEVILRCVPISNHLYFYWYRQILGQKVEFLVSFYNNEISEKSEIFDDQFSVERPDGSNFTLKIRSTKLEDSAMYFCASSEVGEANTEAFFGQGTRLTVV.

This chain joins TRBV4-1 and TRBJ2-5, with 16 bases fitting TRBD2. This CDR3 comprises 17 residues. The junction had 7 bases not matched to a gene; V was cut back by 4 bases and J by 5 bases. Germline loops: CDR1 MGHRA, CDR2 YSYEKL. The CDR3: CASSPGLAGGLRETQYF. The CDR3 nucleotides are TGCGCCAGCAGCCCGGGACTAGCGGGGGGGCTCAGGGAGACCCAGTACTTC.

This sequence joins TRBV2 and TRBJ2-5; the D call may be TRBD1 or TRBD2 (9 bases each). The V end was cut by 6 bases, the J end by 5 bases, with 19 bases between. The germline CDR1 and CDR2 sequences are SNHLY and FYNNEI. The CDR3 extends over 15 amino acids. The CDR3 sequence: CASSEQGAGGETQYF. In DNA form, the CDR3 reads TGTGCCAGCAGCGAACAGGGGGCGGGAGGGGAGACCCAGTACTTC.

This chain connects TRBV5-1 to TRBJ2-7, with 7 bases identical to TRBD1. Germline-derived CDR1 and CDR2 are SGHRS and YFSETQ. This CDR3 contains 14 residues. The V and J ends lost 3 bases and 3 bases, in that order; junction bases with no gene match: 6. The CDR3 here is CASSSDRTFYEQYF. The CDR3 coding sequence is TGCGCCAGCAGCTCGGACAGGACTTTCTACGAGCAGTACTTC.

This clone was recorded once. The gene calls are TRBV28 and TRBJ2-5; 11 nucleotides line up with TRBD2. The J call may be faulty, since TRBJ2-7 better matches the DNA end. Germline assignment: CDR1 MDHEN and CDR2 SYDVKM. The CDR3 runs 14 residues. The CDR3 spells CASSYLAGGYEQYF. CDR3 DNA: TGTGCCAGCAGCTACCTAGCGGGGGGCTACGAGCAGTACTTC.

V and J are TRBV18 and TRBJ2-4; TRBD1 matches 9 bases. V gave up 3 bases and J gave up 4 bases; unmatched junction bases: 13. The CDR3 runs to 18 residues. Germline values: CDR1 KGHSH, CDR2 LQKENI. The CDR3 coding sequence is TGTGCCAGCTCACCCCGCACCGGACAGGGGAGCTTTAAAAACATTCAGTACTTC. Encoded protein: CASSPRTGQGSFKNIQYF.

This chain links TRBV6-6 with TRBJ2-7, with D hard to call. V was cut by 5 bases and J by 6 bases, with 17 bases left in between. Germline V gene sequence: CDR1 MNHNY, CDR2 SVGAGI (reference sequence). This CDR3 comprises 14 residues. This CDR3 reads CASSPTSSPREQYF. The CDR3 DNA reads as TGTGCCAGCAGTCCTACCTCGTCCCCTCGCGAGCAGTACTTC.

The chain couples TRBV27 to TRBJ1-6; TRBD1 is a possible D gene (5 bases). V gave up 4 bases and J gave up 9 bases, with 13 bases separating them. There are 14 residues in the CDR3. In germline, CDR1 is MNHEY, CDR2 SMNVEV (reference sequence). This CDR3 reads CASSWERGGSPLHF. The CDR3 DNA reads TGTGCCAGCAGTTGGGAAAGGGGTGGTTCACCCCTCCACTTT.

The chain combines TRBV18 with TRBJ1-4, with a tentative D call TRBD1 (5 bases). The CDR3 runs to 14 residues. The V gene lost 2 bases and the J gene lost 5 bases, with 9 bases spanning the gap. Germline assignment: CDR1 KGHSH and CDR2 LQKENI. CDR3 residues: CASSPGAGNEKLFF. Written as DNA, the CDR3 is TGTGCCAGCTCACCAGGGGCAGGGAATGAAAAACTGTTTTTT.

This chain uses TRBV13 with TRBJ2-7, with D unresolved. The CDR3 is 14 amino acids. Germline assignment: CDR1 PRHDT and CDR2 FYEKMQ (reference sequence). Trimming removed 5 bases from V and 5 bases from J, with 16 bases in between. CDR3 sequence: CASSMRHARNEQYF. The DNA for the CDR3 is TGTGCCAGCAGCATGAGACACGCTCGCAACGAGCAGTACTTC.

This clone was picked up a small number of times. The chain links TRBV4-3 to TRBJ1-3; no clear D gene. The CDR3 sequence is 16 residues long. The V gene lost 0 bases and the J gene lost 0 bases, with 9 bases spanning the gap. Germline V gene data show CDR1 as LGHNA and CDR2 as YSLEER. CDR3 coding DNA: TGCGCCAGCAGCCAAGATAACAGTGGCTCTGGAAACACCATATATTTT. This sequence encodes CASSQDNSGSGNTIYF.

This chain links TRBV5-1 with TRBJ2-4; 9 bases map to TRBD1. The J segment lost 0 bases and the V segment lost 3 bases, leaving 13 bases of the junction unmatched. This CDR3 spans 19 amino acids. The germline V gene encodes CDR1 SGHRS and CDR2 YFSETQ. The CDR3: CASSYVPGQGSVAKNIQYF. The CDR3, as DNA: TGCGCCAGCAGCTATGTCCCGGGACAGGGTTCGGTAGCCAAAAACATTCAGTACTTC.

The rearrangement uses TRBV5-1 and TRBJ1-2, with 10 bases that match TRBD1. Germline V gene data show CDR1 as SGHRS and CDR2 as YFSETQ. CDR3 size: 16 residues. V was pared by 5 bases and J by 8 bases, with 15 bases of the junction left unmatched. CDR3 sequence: CASRRTDYRDRGGYTF. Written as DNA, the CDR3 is TGCGCCAGCAGACGGACTGATTACCGGGACAGGGGCGGCTACACCTTC.

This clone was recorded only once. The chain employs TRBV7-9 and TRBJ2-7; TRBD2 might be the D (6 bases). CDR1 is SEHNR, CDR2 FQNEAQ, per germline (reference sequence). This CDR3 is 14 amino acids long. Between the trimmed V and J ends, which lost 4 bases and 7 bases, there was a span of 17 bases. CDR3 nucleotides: TGTGCCAGCAGCTCCAGGGACTTCCTGGGGGAGCAGTACTTC. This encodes CASSSRDFLGEQYF.

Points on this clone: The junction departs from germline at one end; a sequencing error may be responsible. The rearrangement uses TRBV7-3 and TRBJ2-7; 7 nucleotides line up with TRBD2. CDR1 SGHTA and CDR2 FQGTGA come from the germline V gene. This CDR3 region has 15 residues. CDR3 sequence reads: CASSLLGSASGRQHF. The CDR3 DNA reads TGTGCCAGCAGCTTACTTGGGTCGGCTAGCGGCAGACAGCACTTC.

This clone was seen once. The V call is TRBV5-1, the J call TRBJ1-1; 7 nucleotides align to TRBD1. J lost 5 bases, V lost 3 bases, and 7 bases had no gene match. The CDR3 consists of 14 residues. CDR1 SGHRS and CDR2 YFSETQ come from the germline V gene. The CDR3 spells CASSSRDSLTEAFF. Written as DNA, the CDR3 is TGCGCCAGCAGCTCCAGGGACAGTTTAACTGAAGCTTTCTTT.

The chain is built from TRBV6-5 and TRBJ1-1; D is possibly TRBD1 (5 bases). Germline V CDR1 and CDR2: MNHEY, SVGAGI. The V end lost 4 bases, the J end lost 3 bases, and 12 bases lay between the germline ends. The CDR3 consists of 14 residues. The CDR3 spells CASSSGGGYTEAFF. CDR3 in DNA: TGTGCCAGCAGTTCCGGCGGGGGGTACACTGAAGCTTTCTTT.

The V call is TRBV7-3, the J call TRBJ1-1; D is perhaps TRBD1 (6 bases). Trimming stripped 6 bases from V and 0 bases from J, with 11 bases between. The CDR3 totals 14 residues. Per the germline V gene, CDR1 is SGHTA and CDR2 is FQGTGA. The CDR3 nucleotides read TGTGCCAGCAGTCGTACAGGGATGAACACTGAAGCTTTCTTT. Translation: CASSRTGMNTEAFF.

The CDR3 nucleotides read TGTGCCAGTAGTCCAGGGGGCCCGACCACTGAAGCTTTCTTT. It specifies CASSPGGPTTEAFF. The chain employs TRBV19 and TRBJ1-1, with 8 bases matching TRBD1. CDR3 length: 14 residues. Germline assignment: CDR1 LNHDA and CDR2 SQIVND (reference sequence). The junction had 6 bases not matched to a gene; V was cut back by 5 bases and J by 4 bases.

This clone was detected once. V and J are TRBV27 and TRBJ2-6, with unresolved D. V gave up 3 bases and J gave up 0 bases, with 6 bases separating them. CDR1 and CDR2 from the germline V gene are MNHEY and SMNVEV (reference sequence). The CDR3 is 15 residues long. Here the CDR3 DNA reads TGTGCCAGCAGTTTTTCGGTCTCTGGGGCCAACGTCCTGACTTTC. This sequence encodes CASSFSVSGANVLTF.

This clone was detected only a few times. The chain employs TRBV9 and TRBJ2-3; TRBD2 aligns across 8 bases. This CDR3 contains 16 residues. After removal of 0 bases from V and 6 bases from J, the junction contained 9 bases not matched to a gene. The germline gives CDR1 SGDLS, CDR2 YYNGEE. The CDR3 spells CASSVGDSGTRDTQYF. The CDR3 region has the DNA TGTGCCAGCAGCGTAGGAGATAGCGGGACTCGGGATACGCAGTATTTT. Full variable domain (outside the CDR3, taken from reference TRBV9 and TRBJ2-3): DSGVTQTPKHLITATGQRVTLRCSPRSGDLSVYWYQQSLDQGLQFLIQYYNGEERAKGNILERFSAQQFPDLHSELNLSSLELGDSALYFCASSVGDSGTRDTQYFGPGTRLTVL.

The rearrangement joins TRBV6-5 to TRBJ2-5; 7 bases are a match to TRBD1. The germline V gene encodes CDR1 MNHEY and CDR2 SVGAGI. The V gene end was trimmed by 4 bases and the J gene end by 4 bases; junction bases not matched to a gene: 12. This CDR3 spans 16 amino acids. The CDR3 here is CASSSYPGQRVETQYF. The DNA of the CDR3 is TGTGCCAGCAGTTCATACCCGGGACAGAGGGTAGAGACCCAGTACTTC.

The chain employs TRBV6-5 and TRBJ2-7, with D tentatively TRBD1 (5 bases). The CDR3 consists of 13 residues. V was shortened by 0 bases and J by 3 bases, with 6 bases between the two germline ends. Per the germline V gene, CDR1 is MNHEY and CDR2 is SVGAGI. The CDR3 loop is CASSYSGVYEQYF. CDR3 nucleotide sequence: TGTGCCAGCAGTTACTCAGGGGTCTACGAGCAGTACTTC.

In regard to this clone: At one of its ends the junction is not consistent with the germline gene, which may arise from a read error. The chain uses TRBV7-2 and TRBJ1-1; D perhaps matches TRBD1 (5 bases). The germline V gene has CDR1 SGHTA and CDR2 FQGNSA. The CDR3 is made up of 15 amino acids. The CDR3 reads CASSLAGGGYTEAFF. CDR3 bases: TGTGCCAGCAGCCTAGCCGGGGGGGGGTACACTGAAGCTTTCTTT.

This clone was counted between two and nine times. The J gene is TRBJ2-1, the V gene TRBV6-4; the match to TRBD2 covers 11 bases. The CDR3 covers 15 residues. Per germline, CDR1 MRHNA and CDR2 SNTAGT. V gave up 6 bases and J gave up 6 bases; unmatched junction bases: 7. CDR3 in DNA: TGTGCCAGCAGATCCCTAGCGGGAGGTAGCAATGAGCAGTTCTTC. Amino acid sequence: CASRSLAGGSNEQFF.